These T cell receptor beta chains were read from a single sample in a study of naive and memory T cell subsets. MiXCR, applied by TCRdb to the UMI-ligation and nested PCR reads, yields one record per CDR3 protein. The repertoire has 98,000 or so distinct CDR3 sequences, 13% to 15% of them found once; the top ten carry 2.8%. Material: naive CD8+ T cells from blood. The receptors come from a human donor in good health. CDR3s include the opening cysteine and the closing phenylalanine or tryptophan. The D gene is left open where the match is weak. Expanded clones get a size class; other rows say once, few or many, or leave the size out.

TRBV6-5	TRBJ2-3	-	-	TGTGCCAGCAGTTACTCCGGCGGGATGGATAGCACAGATACGCAGTATTTT	CASSYSGGMDSTDTQYF
TRBV6-1	TRBJ2-7	few	-	TGTGCCAGCAGTGATACAGGGTCCGGCGAGCAGTACTTC	CASSDTGSGEQYF
TRBV10-3	TRBJ2-2	-	-	TGTGCCATCAGTGATTCCGGGGAGCTGTTTTTT	CAISDSGELFF
TRBV20-1	TRBJ1-2	few	TRBD1	TGCAGTGGACACAGGGGGCGCGGGATTGACTATGGCTACACCTTC	CSGHRGRGIDYGYTF
TRBV7-2	TRBJ2-3	few	-	TGTGCCAGCAGCTTAGCGCTATTAGGATTTACAGATACGCAGTATTTT	CASSLALLGFTDTQYF
TRBV12-3/TRBV12-4	TRBJ2-1	-	-	TGTGCCAGCAGTTTTTTTGGCGTTACCTACAATGAGCAGTTCTTC	CASSFFGVTYNEQFF
TRBV12-3/TRBV12-4	TRBJ2-1	few	-	TGTGCCAGCAGTAAGTACAATGAGCAGTTCTTC	CASSKYNEQFF
TRBV29-1	TRBJ2-1	-	TRBD2	TGCAGCGCTGGTGGGCTAGCGGGGCCCAGCAGCTATGAGCAGTTCTTC	CSAGGLAGPSSYEQFF
TRBV4-3	TRBJ1-5	-	-	TGCGCCAGCAGCCAAGGTAGAAATCAGCCCCAGCATTTT	CASSQGRNQPQHF
TRBV27	TRBJ1-5	few	-	TGTGCCAGCAGGGGCGGACCCTTAAATCAGCCCCAGCATTTT	CASRGGPLNQPQHF
TRBV25-1	TRBJ2-5	few	TRBD1	TGTGCCAGCAGTGAATGGGACAGGGGTTGGGAGACCCAGTACTTC	CASSEWDRGWETQYF
TRBV7-9	TRBJ1-1	many	TRBD1	TGTGCCACCACCACAGGGGAGGCTTCCACTGAAGCTTTCTTT	CATTTGEASTEAFF
TRBV7-8	TRBJ2-6	many	-	TGTGCCAGCAGCTTACAACGGGAATCCGTCTCTGGGGCCAACGTCCTGACTTTC	CASSLQRESVSGANVLTF
TRBV12-3/TRBV12-4	TRBJ2-1	few	TRBD1	TGTGCCAGCTCCCATGAGGGGGCTTACAATGAGCAGTTCTTC	CASSHEGAYNEQFF
TRBV19	TRBJ2-1	few	-	TGTGCCAGTAGTCCACCAACACTCCACAATGAGCAGTTCTTC	CASSPPTLHNEQFF
TRBV9	TRBJ2-5	-	TRBD2	TGTGCCAGCAGCGTAGGATCGGGGGGGCCAGAGACCCAGTACTTC	CASSVGSGGPETQYF
TRBV11-1	TRBJ2-3	-	-	TGTGCCAGCAGCGAAAAGCGGGATACGCAGTATTTT	CASSEKRDTQYF
TRBV5-1	TRBJ1-6	many	-	TGCGCCAGCAGCTTGGCCGGAATGACGAGAAGTGGTTCACCCCTCCACTTT	CASSLAGMTRSGSPLHF
TRBV20-1	TRBJ1-5	few	TRBD1	TGCAGTGCTGAAACGGGACAGGGATATCAGCCCCAGCATTTT	CSAETGQGYQPQHF
TRBV20-1	TRBJ1-6	few	TRBD1	TGCAGTGCTAGTCCAAGGACAGGGGGATTGCTTTCACCCCTCCACTTT	CSASPRTGGLLSPLHF
TRBV7-8	TRBJ2-2	-	TRBD2	TGTGCCAGCAGCATCCTAGCGGGGACGAACACCGGGGAGCTGTTTTTT	CASSILAGTNTGELFF
TRBV12-3/TRBV12-4	TRBJ2-3	once	-	TGTGCCAGCAGTTTACCTGGGACCGGCACAGATACGCAGTATTTT	CASSLPGTGTDTQYF